This TCR beta chain was captured by sequencing in a study of immune evolution from preneoplasia to lung adenocarcinoma. Whole-study findings and limits: From normal lung to invasive adenocarcinoma, top clone frequencies appeared to decrease. Clonality was highest in normal lung, lower in later-stage lesions apparently.

Produced via immunoSEQ multiplex PCR; TCRdb's table is partial and in-frame only. The sample yields about 5,000 clones, about four fifths seen once. This clone came up a few times. Its antigen is not identified. The CDR3 totals 15 residues. Germline lookup yields CDR1 SGHNT and CDR2 YYREEE (reference sequence). V dropped 4 bases and J dropped 3; count of bases not matched to a gene: 4. Patients had resection in Japan or China between about 2013 and 2017. Specimen: FFPE adjacent normal lung tissue. The V call is TRBV5-4, the J call TRBJ2-3; TRBD1 matches 11 bases. This TCR was sampled from a donor older than 65 with lung adenocarcinoma. This CDR3 is CASSTGQGATDTQYF. In DNA form, the CDR3 reads TGTGCCAGCAGCACCGGACAGGGGGCTACAGATACGCAGTATTTT.